The 4 T cell receptor beta chains listed next were all sequenced from one sample in a study of blood T cell repertoires in COVID-19. This table comes from immunoSEQ multiplex PCR, and its TCRdb copy is limited to in-frame clones, with some not included. The data show about 64,000 clones, 65% to 90% seen once. The sample was peripheral blood. These receptors were obtained from a man aged 50 or older with active COVID-19.

The chain links TRBV28 to TRBJ1-3; D is uncertain. V lost 5 bases, J lost 0 bases, and 11 bases lay in between. CDR1 and CDR2 (germline): MDHEN, SYDVKM. The CDR3 is made up of 15 amino acids. The DNA for the CDR3 is TGTGCCAGCAGTCCCCCGGTGAACTCTGGAAACACCATATATTTT. Protein sequence: CASSPPVNSGNTIYF.

The chain joins TRBV5-5 to TRBJ1-5; 8 bases fit TRBD1. J gave up 7 bases and V 4 bases, and 7 bases lay outside the gene matches. Germline CDR1 is SGHKS and CDR2 is YYEKEE (reference sequence). The CDR3 is 14 amino acids. The CDR3 region is CASSPGQGVQPQHF. CDR3 nucleotide sequence: TGTGCCAGCAGCCCCGGACAGGGTGTACAGCCCCAGCATTTT.

The chain combines TRBV7-3 with TRBJ2-1; tentatively, D is TRBD1 (5 bases). This CDR3 has 14 residues. Germline V gives CDR1 SGHTA, CDR2 FQGTGA. Deletions cut 3 bases from V and 5 bases from J, with 11 bases between. CDR3 bases: TGTGCCAGCAGCTTGATTCCCAGGGACAATGAGCAGTTCTTC. Protein sequence: CASSLIPRDNEQFF. Filled out from reference TRBV7-3 and TRBJ2-1, the complete variable domain reads GAGVSQTPSNKVTEKGKYVELRCDPISGHTALYWYRQSLGQGPEFLIYFQGTGAADDSGLPNDRFFAVRPEGSVSTLKIQRTERGDSAVYLCASSLIPRDNEQFFGPGTRLTVL.

The chain recombines TRBV19 with TRBJ2-1; 12 nucleotides line up with TRBD2. The ends lost 6 bases at V and 7 bases at J; junction bases unmatched: 4. Looked up from germline, CDR1 is LNHDA and CDR2 is SQIVND (reference sequence). This CDR3 has 14 residues. CDR3 protein: CASSPSGRGNEQFF. CDR3 bases: TGTGCCAGTAGCCCTAGCGGGAGGGGGAATGAGCAGTTCTTC.